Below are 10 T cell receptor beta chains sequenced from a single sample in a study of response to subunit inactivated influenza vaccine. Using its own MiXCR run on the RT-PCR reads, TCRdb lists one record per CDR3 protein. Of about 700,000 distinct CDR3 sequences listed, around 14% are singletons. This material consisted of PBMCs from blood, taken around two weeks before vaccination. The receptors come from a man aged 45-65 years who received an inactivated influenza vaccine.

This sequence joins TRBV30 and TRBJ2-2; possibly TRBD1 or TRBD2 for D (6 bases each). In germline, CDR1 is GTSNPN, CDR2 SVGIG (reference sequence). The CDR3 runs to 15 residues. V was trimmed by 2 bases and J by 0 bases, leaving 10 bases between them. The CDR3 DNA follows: TGTGCCTGGAGTTTTAGGGGGGCGAACACCGGGGAGCTGTTTTTT. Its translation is CAWSFRGANTGELFF.

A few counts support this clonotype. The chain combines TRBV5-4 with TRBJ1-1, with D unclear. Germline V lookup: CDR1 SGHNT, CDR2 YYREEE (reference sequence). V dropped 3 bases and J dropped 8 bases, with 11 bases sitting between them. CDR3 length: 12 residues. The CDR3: CASSSPGTEAFF. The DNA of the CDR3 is TGTGCCAGCAGCTCACCGGGAACAGAAGCTTTCTTT.

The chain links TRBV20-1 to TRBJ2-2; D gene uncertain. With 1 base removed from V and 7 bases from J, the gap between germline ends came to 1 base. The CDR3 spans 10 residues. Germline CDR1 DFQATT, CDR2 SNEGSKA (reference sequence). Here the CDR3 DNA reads TGCAGTGCTAGAGTCGGGGAGCTGTTTTTT. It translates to CSARVGELFF.

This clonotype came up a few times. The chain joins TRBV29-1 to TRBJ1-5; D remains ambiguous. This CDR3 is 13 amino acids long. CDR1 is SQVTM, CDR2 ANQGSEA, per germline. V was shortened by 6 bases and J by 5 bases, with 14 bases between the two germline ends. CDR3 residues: CSVLVALDQPQHF. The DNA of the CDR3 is TGCAGCGTCCTCGTGGCGCTTGATCAGCCCCAGCATTTT.

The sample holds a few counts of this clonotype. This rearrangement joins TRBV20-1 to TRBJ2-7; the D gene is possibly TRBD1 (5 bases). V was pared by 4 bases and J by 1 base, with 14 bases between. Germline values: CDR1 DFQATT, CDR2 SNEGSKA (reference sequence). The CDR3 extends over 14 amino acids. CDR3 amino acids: CSAIFQGKSYEQYF. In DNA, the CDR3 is TGCAGTGCTATTTTCCAGGGAAAGTCCTACGAGCAGTACTTC.

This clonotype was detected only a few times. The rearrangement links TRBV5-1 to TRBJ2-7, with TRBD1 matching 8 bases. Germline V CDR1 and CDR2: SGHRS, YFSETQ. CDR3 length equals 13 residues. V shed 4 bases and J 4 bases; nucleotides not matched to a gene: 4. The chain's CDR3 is CASSVGQDYEQYF. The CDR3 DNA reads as TGCGCCAGCAGCGTGGGACAGGATTACGAGCAGTACTTC.

DNA for the CDR3: TGCGCCAGCAACTCTCTAGCGGGTCCTACCTCCGGGGAGACCCAGTACTTC. It yields the protein CASNSLAGPTSGETQYF. This rearrangement joins TRBV5-1 to TRBJ2-5; 8 positions match TRBD2. This CDR3 has 17 amino acids. Germline values: CDR1 SGHRS, CDR2 YFSETQ. V trimming: 6 bases; J trimming: 5 bases; junction bases outside the gene matches: 18.

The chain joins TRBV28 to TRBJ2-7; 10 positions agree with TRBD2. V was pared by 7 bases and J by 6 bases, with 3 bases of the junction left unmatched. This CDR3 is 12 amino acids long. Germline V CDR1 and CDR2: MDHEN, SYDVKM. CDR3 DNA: TGTGCCAGCAAGGCTAGCGGGAGCGAGCAGTACTTC. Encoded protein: CASKASGSEQYF.

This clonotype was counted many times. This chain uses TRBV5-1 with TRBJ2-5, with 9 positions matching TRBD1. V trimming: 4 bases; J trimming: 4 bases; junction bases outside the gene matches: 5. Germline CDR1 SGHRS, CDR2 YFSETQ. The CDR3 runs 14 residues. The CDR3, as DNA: TGCGCCAGCAGCCAAGGACAGGGGACAGAGACCCAGTACTTC. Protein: CASSQGQGTETQYF.

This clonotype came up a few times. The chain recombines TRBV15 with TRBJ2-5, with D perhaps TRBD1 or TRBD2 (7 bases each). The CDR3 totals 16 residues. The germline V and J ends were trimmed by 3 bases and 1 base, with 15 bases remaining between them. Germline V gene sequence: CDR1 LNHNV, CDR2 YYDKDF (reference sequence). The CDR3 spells CATSRIAGGAQETQYF. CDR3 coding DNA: TGTGCCACCAGCAGGATAGCAGGGGGGGCCCAAGAGACCCAGTACTTC. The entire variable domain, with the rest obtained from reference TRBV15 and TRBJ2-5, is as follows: DAMVIQNPRYQVTQFGKPVTLSCSQTLNHNVMYWYQQKSSQAPKLLFHYYDKDFNNEADTPDNFQSRRPNTSFCFLDIRSPGLGDTAMYLCATSRIAGGAQETQYFGPGTRLLVL.